Below, 11 T cell receptor beta chains from the same sample are listed, as sequenced in a study of T cell repertoires in cytomegalovirus infection. TCRdb re-analysed the reads in MiXCR, keeping a single row per CDR3 protein. The sample records 560,000 or so distinct CDR3 sequences, approximately 15% being singletons. Sequenced input: CD8+ T cells from PBMCs. The receptors here all came from a human donor in good health (CMV status not recorded). Some clones in this sample may be carry-over from other donors' samples.

Points on this clonotype: A read error may explain this, as a much larger clone is one base away. The gene calls are TRBV12-3 or TRBV12-4 and TRBJ1-6; D is possibly TRBD1 (5 bases). The ends were cut back, 6 bases at V and 15 bases at J, with 15 bases in the middle. CDR3 length: 12 residues. This CDR3 is CASSRDHPLLHF. In DNA, the CDR3 is TGTGCCAGCAGCCGGGACCATCCACTCCTCCACTTT.

The V call is TRBV9, the J call TRBJ2-7, with D maybe TRBD2 (6 bases). CDR1 and CDR2 from the germline V gene are SGDLS and YYNGEE. This CDR3 is 16 amino acids long. Deletions cut 3 bases from V and 1 base from J, with 17 bases between. The CDR3 nucleotides are TGTGCCAGCAGCGCTTCCGGGACCGCGGGGTCCTACGAGCAGTACTTC. Protein sequence: CASSASGTAGSYEQYF.

This chain uses TRBV27 with TRBJ1-2; TRBD1 agrees at 9 bases. The germline V gene encodes CDR1 MNHEY and CDR2 SMNVEV (reference sequence). The CDR3 loop spans 15 amino acids. Trimming cost V 9 bases and J 6 bases; bases outside gene matches: 14. In DNA, the CDR3 is TGTGCCAGAAGTCCCCGGGACAGGGAGTCCGATGGCTACACCTTC. It encodes CARSPRDRESDGYTF.

This clonotype was seen at least ten times. The chain couples TRBV7-9 to TRBJ1-4; D is possibly TRBD1 (5 bases). Trimming removed 3 bases at V and 3 bases at J, with 8 bases between. The CDR3 consists of 14 residues. In germline, CDR1 is SEHNR, CDR2 FQNEAQ (reference sequence). In DNA form, the CDR3 reads TGTGCCAGCAGCTTCGGGGGGTCTAATGAAAAACTGTTTTTT. Encoded protein: CASSFGGSNEKLFF.

This clonotype has ten or more counts. The rearrangement links TRBV27 to TRBJ2-5; unclear D gene. This CDR3 spans 15 amino acids. The V end was cut by 5 bases, the J end by 1 base, with 14 bases between. CDR1 and CDR2 (germline): MNHEY, SMNVEV (reference sequence). CDR3 sequence: CASSPLGPSQETQYF. DNA of the CDR3: TGTGCCAGCAGTCCCCTAGGACCGAGCCAAGAGACCCAGTACTTC.

This chain links TRBV15 with TRBJ2-1; D possibly corresponds to TRBD1 (6 bases). The CDR3 consists of 14 residues. CDR1 is LNHNV, CDR2 YYDKDF, per germline (reference sequence). Trimming left V 1 base short and J 9 bases short, with 13 bases between. The CDR3 reads CATSRVGVGGEQFF. CDR3 coding DNA: TGTGCCACCAGCAGAGTGGGGGTAGGGGGTGAGCAGTTCTTC.

J is TRBJ2-2 and V is TRBV18; 7 nucleotides line up with TRBD1. V was clipped by 8 bases and J by 2 bases; unmatched bases: 8. Germline values: CDR1 KGHSH, CDR2 LQKENI. This CDR3 comprises 15 residues. CDR3: CASGTGVRNTGELFF. CDR3 bases: TGTGCCAGCGGAACAGGGGTCCGAAACACCGGGGAGCTGTTTTTT.

The CDR3 nucleotides are TGTGCCACCAGCAGGTTGGATGATGGAGAGGACGAAAACACCATATATTTT. The encoded protein is CATSRLDDGEDENTIYF. The chain uses TRBV15 and TRBJ1-3; D call uncertain. V was cut by 3 bases and J by 6 bases, with 21 bases left in between. The CDR3 is made up of 17 amino acids. CDR1 and CDR2 (germline): LNHNV, YYDKDF (reference sequence).

This chain's CDR3 is CASSGWDRGDRGYTF. The CDR3 nucleotides read TGTGCCAGTAGTGGGTGGGACAGGGGAGATCGCGGCTACACCTTC. The chain is built from TRBV19 and TRBJ1-2; the match to TRBD1 covers 10 bases. CDR3 length: 15 residues. CDR1 is LNHDA, CDR2 SQIVND, per germline (reference sequence). V lost 5 bases, J lost 8 bases, and 11 bases stayed unmatched. Together with reference TRBV19 and TRBJ1-2, the CDR3 gives the full variable domain: DGGITQSPKYLFRKEGQNVTLSCEQNLNHDAMYWYRQDPGQGLRLIYYSQIVNDFQKGDIAEGYSVSREKKESFPLTVTSAQKNPTAFYLCASSGWDRGDRGYTFGSGTRLTVV.

In its sample, this clonotype was seen many times. The chain employs TRBV20-1 and TRBJ1-1, with D maybe TRBD1 (6 bases). The length of the CDR3 is 14 residues. The V gene lost 6 bases and the J gene lost 1 base, with 15 bases spanning the gap. Germline CDR1 is DFQATT and CDR2 is SNEGSKA (reference sequence). The CDR3 region is CSAPQDSKNTEAFF. DNA of the CDR3: TGCAGTGCACCACAGGACAGCAAGAACACTGAAGCTTTCTTT.

This clonotype was found many times. J is TRBJ1-4 and V is TRBV19; tentative D call: TRBD1 (5 bases). Germline assignment: CDR1 LNHDA and CDR2 SQIVND (reference sequence). The length of the CDR3 is 15 residues. Deletions cut 5 bases from V and 4 bases from J, with 14 bases between. The CDR3 DNA is TGTGCCAGTAGTGCGAGCAGGGTTGGTAATGAAAAACTGTTTTTT. It translates to CASSASRVGNEKLFF.